The clone carrying this T cell receptor (beta chain) was recorded at least ten times. Its antigen is unidentified. The record originates from a study of T cells in Graves' hyperthyroidism and ophthalmopathy. Amplified regions were TCR beta CDR3 sequences from RNA transcripts. The study used the HTBI primer set for a first-round RT-PCR of the TCR CDR3. TCRdb re-called the multiplex PCR reads through MiXCR, storing one row per CDR3 protein. The sample holds about 360,000 distinct CDR3 sequences, 15% to 19% seen once. A patient was excluded if there was uncontrolled infection, other autoimmune disease, pregnancy or lactation. The study's findings and limits: Most clonotypes expanded in thyroid above 0.001 were likewise present in blood.

The CDR3 extends over 14 amino acids. CDR1 is MDHEN and CDR2 is SYDVKM in the germline V gene. V lost 6 bases to trimming and J lost 8 bases, with 19 bases between them. The sample comprised blood. V gene TRBV28 combines with J gene TRBJ1-2, with TRBD1 as a possible D gene (6 bases). This TCR was sampled from a young woman with Graves' hyperthyroidism that later progressed to Graves' ophthalmopathy. The CDR3 DNA reads as TGTGCCAGCAGACCGACTCAGGGGCGTTGGGGCTACACCTTC. The encoded protein is CASRPTQGRWGYTF.